This entry concerns a single T cell receptor (beta chain). What it binds is not known. The V end was cut by 3 bases, the J end by 3 bases, with 14 bases between. Germline values: CDR1 LNHDA, CDR2 SQIVND (reference sequence). The length of the CDR3 is 15 residues. This record comes from a study of cytomegalovirus exposure and HLA in healthy donors. Study-wide results and caveats: A later analysis linked a missense variant in DCLRE1C to the trimming of TCR beta V and J genes.

PCR amplification relied on 60 Vbeta primers (plus 13 Jbeta primers). The method was immunoSEQ multiplex PCR; TCRdb's version includes in-frame clones alone and lacks a portion of them. Of about 150,000 clones listed, more than 75% are singletons. This rearrangement joins TRBV19 to TRBJ1-1, with no clear D. This sequence originates from a man aged 25 to 45 in good health and CMV-seronegative. The sequenced sample was PBMCs. DNA of the CDR3: TGTGCCAGTAGTATGGTGCATCACTTCGACACTGAAGCTTTCTTT. Translation gives CASSMVHHFDTEAFF.